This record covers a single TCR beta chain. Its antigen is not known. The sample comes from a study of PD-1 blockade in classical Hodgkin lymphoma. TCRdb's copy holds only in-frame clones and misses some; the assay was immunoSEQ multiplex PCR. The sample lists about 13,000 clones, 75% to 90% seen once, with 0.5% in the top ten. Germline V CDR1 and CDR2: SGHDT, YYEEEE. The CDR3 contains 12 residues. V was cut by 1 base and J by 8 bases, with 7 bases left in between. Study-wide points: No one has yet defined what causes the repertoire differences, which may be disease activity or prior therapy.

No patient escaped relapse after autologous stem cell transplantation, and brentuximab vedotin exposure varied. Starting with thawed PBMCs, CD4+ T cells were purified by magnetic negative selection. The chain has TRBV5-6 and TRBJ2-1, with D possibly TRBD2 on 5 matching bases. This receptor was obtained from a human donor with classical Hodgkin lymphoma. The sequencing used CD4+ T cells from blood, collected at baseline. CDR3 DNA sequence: TGTGCCAGCAGCTTGAATAGCGATGAGCAGTTCTTC. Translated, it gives CASSLNSDEQFF. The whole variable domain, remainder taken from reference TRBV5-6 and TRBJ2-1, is DAGVTQSPTHLIKTRGQQVTLRCSPKSGHDTVSWYQQALGQGPQFIFQYYEEEERQRGNFPDRFSGHQFPNYSSELNVNALLLGDSALYLCASSLNSDEQFFGPGTRLTVL.